Shown below are 14 T cell receptor beta chains from a single sample sequenced in a study of shared clonotypes between healthy human individuals. Naive CD8 populations comprised CD45RO-negative cells positively selected for CCR7, excluding terminally differentiated effector memory CD45RA+ cells. Libraries were prepared by immunoSEQ multiplex PCR; TCRdb keeps only in-frame clonotypes and omits some of them. The profile shows about 590,000 clones, around 95% of them singletons. Sequencing was done on a sample of naive CD8+ T cells sorted from blood. These receptors all come from a woman aged 25 to 39 in good health.

The chain uses TRBV9 and TRBJ1-1; perhaps TRBD1 as D (5 bases). V lost 0 bases and J 1 base, leaving 7 bases between the germline ends. The germline V gene encodes CDR1 SGDLS and CDR2 YYNGEE. There are 14 residues in the CDR3. This CDR3 reads CASSVGGTNTEAFF. The CDR3 DNA follows: TGTGCCAGCAGCGTAGGAGGGACGAACACTGAAGCTTTCTTT.

V is TRBV27 and J is TRBJ2-7; D may be TRBD2 (6 bases). The length of the CDR3 is 15 residues. V was pared by 1 base and J by 0 bases, with 10 bases between. Germline V gene lookup returns CDR1 MNHEY and CDR2 SMNVEV (reference sequence). The DNA for the CDR3 is TGTGCCAGCAGTTTATTAGCGGATAGCTCCTACGAGCAGTACTTC. Protein product: CASSLLADSSYEQYF.

The rearrangement links TRBV15 to TRBJ1-3; D call uncertain. The CDR3 has 16 amino acids. Germline lookup yields CDR1 LNHNV and CDR2 YYDKDF (reference sequence). The V end lost 7 bases, the J end lost 0 bases, and 16 bases lay between the germline ends. DNA for the CDR3: TGTGCCACCACCGAGATGGGCCAACTCTCTGGAAACACCATATATTTT. Residues: CATTEMGQLSGNTIYF.

This chain uses TRBV10-2 with TRBJ2-3; 11 bases align to TRBD2. The CDR3 is 16 amino acids. J gave up 3 bases and V 0 bases, and 2 bases lay outside the gene matches. Germline V gene lookup returns CDR1 WSHSY and CDR2 SAAADI. The CDR3 here is CASSESLAGGTDTQYF. In DNA form, the CDR3 reads TGCGCCAGCAGTGAGTCGCTAGCGGGGGGAACAGATACGCAGTATTTT.

The chain links TRBV4-2 to TRBJ2-3; TRBD2 aligns across 10 bases. The CDR3 spans 19 residues. Germline CDR1 is LGHNA and CDR2 is YNFKEQ. J was trimmed by 3 bases and V by 1 base; bases with no gene match: 13. As DNA, the CDR3 is TGTGCCAGCAGCCAAGTCGCGTTAGCGCTAGCGGGAGAGACAGATACGCAGTATTTT. Its translation is CASSQVALALAGETDTQYF.

The sample holds a few counts of this clone. This chain joins TRBV4-1 and TRBJ2-2; D is unresolved. Germline CDR1 MGHRA, CDR2 YSYEKL. CDR3 size: 13 residues. The ends were cut back, 4 bases at V and 9 bases at J, with 12 bases in the middle. The CDR3 is CASSLSEIRELFF. CDR3 nucleotides: TGCGCCAGCAGCCTCTCAGAGATCCGGGAGCTGTTTTTT.

The gene calls are TRBV14 and TRBJ2-2; 8 nucleotides match TRBD1. V lost 2 bases, J lost 3 bases, and 8 bases stayed unmatched. Germline CDR1 and CDR2: SGHDN and FVKESK. The CDR3 totals 17 residues. The chain's CDR3 is CASSQYRTGTYTGELFF. CDR3 in DNA: TGTGCCAGCAGCCAATATAGGACAGGGACCTACACCGGGGAGCTGTTTTTT.

The chain has TRBV7-6 and TRBJ1-1; D is ambiguous. Trimming shortened V by 5 bases and J by 4 bases, and 23 bases separated the two germline ends. CDR3 length: 17 amino acids. Per germline, CDR1 SGHVS and CDR2 FNYEAQ. CDR3 protein: CASSQLNGGLLGTEAFF. CDR3 sequence (DNA): TGTGCCAGCAGCCAATTGAACGGTGGTCTGCTGGGCACTGAAGCTTTCTTT. The full variable domain, its missing parts supplied by reference TRBV7-6 and TRBJ1-1, is GAGVSQSPRYKVTKRGQDVALRCDPISGHVSLYWYRQALGQGPEFLTYFNYEAQQDKSGLPNDRFSAERPEGSISTLTIQRTEQRDSAMYRCASSQLNGGLLGTEAFFGQGTRLTVV.

DNA of the CDR3: TGTGCCAGCTGCCCGACTGATCCTTTAAGGTACAATAGCAATCAGCCCCAGCATTTT. It encodes CASCPTDPLRYNSNQPQHF. This chain joins TRBV27 and TRBJ1-5; no firm D call. The CDR3 is made up of 19 amino acids. Trimming pared 8 bases from V and 0 bases from J, leaving 26 bases between. Germline loops: CDR1 MNHEY, CDR2 SMNVEV (reference sequence).

V usage is TRBV7-6 and J usage is TRBJ2-1; the D is unclear. This CDR3 has 16 amino acids. Looked up from germline, CDR1 is SGHVS and CDR2 is FNYEAQ. V gave up 1 base and J gave up 0 bases, with 10 bases separating them. The CDR3 region has the DNA TGTGCCAGCAGCTTAGGTGTGGGTAGCTCCTACAATGAGCAGTTCTTC. It encodes CASSLGVGSSYNEQFF.

In this sample, this clone turned up once. This sequence joins TRBV27 and TRBJ2-5; 7 nucleotides agree with TRBD1. The trim removed 1 base at V and 7 bases at J, leaving 6 bases unmatched. This CDR3 is built from 14 residues. Germline CDR1 and CDR2: MNHEY and SMNVEV (reference sequence). CDR3 DNA: TGTGCCAGCAGTTTATGGGGGACAGAGGGGACCCAGTACTTC. Protein product: CASSLWGTEGTQYF.

The genes are TRBV11-2 and TRBJ1-1; possible D gene TRBD1, 6 bases. Germline CDR1 SGHAT, CDR2 FQNNGV. The ends were cut back, 5 bases at V and 0 bases at J, with 10 bases in the middle. The CDR3 runs 14 residues. The CDR3 sequence: CASSEDSMNTEAFF. CDR3 nucleotides: TGTGCCAGCAGCGAGGACAGCATGAACACTGAAGCTTTCTTT.

This rearrangement joins TRBV15 to TRBJ1-1; TRBD1 is a possible D gene (5 bases). This CDR3 has 16 amino acids. With 3 bases removed from V and 5 bases from J, the gap between germline ends came to 19 bases. Germline V gene data show CDR1 as LNHNV and CDR2 as YYDKDF (reference sequence). CDR3 coding DNA: TGTGCCACCAGCAGGGTCCCCGGGGTCGGGGGAACTGAAGCTTTCTTT. Protein product: CATSRVPGVGGTEAFF.

The chain couples TRBV4-1 to TRBJ2-1; 8 nucleotides line up with TRBD2. The CDR3 contains 18 residues. Germline CDR1 and CDR2: MGHRA and YSYEKL. Trimming took 3 bases from V and 4 from J; bases not matched to a gene: 14. CDR3 coding DNA: TGCGCCAGCAGCCAGACGCGACTCTCCGGGACTAGGTACAATGAGCAGTTCTTC. This gives the protein CASSQTRLSGTRYNEQFF.